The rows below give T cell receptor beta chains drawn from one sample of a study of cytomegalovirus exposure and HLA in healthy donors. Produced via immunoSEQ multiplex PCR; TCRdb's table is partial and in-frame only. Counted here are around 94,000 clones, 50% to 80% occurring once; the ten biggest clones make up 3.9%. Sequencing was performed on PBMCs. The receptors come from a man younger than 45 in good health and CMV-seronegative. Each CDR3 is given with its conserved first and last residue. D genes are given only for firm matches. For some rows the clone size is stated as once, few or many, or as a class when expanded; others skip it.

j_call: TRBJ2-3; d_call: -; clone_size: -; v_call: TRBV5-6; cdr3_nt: TGTGCCAGCAGCTTGGGAGTGGGGGGTCAGGCAGATACGCAGTATTTT; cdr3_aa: CASSLGVGGQADTQYF
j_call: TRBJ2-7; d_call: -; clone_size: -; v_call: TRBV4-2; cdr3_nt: TGTGCCAGCAGCCAAGAGGTGGGACTTGGCCCCTACGAGCAGTACTTC; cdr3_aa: CASSQEVGLGPYEQYF
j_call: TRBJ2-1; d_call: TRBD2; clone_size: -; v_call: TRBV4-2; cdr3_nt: TGTGCCAGCAGCCAAGATGGGGCGACTAGCGGGGGGTATGAGCAGTTCTTC; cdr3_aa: CASSQDGATSGGYEQFF
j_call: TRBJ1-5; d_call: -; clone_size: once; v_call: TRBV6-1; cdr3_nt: TGTGCCAGCAGGCTACAGGGAGTTAGGGATCAGCCCCAGCATTTT; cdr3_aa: CASRLQGVRDQPQHF
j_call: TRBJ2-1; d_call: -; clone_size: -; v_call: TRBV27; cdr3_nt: TGTGCCAGCAGTTTCTATGAAGGTGGGGGGGCGATCCACAATGAGCAGTTCTTC; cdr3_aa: CASSFYEGGGAIHNEQFF
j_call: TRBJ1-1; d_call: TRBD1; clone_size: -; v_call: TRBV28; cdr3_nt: TGTGCCAGCAGTACCCACAGGGGATCAGTAAAAAACACTGAAGCTTTCTTT; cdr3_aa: CASSTHRGSVKNTEAFF
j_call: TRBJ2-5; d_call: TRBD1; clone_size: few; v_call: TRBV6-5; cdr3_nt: TGTGCCAGCATGGGACAGGGGGTTCGGAAGACCCAGTACTTC; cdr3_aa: CASMGQGVRKTQYF
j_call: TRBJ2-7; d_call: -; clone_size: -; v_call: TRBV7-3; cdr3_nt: TGTGCCAGCAGCCCATACCTAGCCCCTTACGAGCAGTACTTC; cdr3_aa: CASSPYLAPYEQYF
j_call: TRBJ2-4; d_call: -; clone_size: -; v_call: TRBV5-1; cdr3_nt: TGCGCCAGCAGCTCTAGCCCCGGTGGGAACATTCAGTACTTC; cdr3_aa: CASSSSPGGNIQYF
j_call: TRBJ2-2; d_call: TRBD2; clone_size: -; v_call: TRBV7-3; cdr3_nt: TGTGCCAGCAGCTCGCGGACTAGCGGGGGGGCCGGGGAGCTGTTTTTT; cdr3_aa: CASSSRTSGGAGELFF